This TCR beta chain originates from a study of shared clonotypes between healthy human individuals. General study points: Deeper or shallower sequencing was expected to change how clonotypes are shared among donors.

The CDR3 has 14 amino acids. V dropped 3 bases and J dropped 1 base, with 10 bases sitting between them. The germline V gene encodes CDR1 SGHDN and CDR2 FVKESK. In regard to this clone: Its matching antigen is unknown.

The investigators split CD4+ cells into a CD45RA+ naive subset and a CD45RA-negative memory subset. Assay: immunoSEQ multiplex PCR; the TCRdb copy retains only in-frame clones and omits some. The table has 2.5 million or so clones, just over 90% seen once. Sequencing input: naive CD4+ T cells sorted from blood. Described subset: CD45RA+ positively selected. The sequence was obtained from a man aged 18 to 29 in good health. The rearrangement uses TRBV14 and TRBJ2-7, with a tentative D call TRBD2 (6 bases). In DNA, the CDR3 is TGTGCCAGCAGCCAGACTAGACGGTCCTACGAGCAGTACTTC. Its protein product is CASSQTRRSYEQYF. The whole variable domain, filled in from reference TRBV14 and TRBJ2-7, reads EAGVTQFPSHSVIEKGQTVTLRCDPISGHDNLYWYRRVMGKEIKFLLHFVKESKQDESGMPNNRFLAERTGGTYSTLKVQPAELEDSGVYFCASSQTRRSYEQYFGPGTRLTVT.